This TCR beta chain derives from a study of T cell responses to AZD1222 COVID-19 vaccine. Study-wide results and caveats: Donor demographics were predominantly white British with a female majority; clonal diversity may be underestimated. The CD4 TCRs associated with vaccination extended across spike and predominated at 160-218 and 743-854.

The protocol was immunoSEQ multiplex PCR, while the TCRdb copy is restricted to in-frame clones and leaves out a portion. The sample lists 100,000 to 110,000 clones, 80% to 95% occurring once. Germline CDR1 and CDR2: LNHDA and SQIVND (reference sequence). V shed 8 bases, J shed 6 bases, and the junction held 11 bases outside the gene matches. The CDR3 totals 15 residues. Concerning this clone itself: The antigen is unknown.

This clonotype was sampled from an adult in good health. The J gene is TRBJ1-5, the V gene TRBV19, with 9 bases aligning to TRBD1. Source: peripheral blood, taken on day 0 of AZD1222 vaccination. The CDR3 DNA sequence: TGTGCCAGTCGGACAGGGGAAATAGAGAGTCAGCCCCAGCATTTT. Protein: CASRTGEIESQPQHF. Supplemented by reference TRBV19 and TRBJ1-5, the full variable domain reads DGGITQSPKYLFRKEGQNVTLSCEQNLNHDAMYWYRQDPGQGLRLIYYSQIVNDFQKGDIAEGYSVSREKKESFPLTVTSAQKNPTAFYLCASRTGEIESQPQHFGDGTRLSIL.